This T cell receptor beta chain was sequenced in a study of blood T cell repertoires in COVID-19. Study information: The study drew acute and convalescent COVID-19 samples from the United States, Italy and Spain. Sample material is recorded as cDNA or gDNA derived from T cells, B-cell-depleted T cells, or PBMCs.

V lost 4 bases, J lost 0 bases, and 11 bases lay in between. Germline V gene lookup returns CDR1 SGHTS and CDR2 YDEGEE. CDR3 size: 15 residues. As originally analysed: Nucleated cell number was recorded as an estimate derived from reference gene primer amplification. The table came from immunoSEQ multiplex PCR; TCRdb's copy has only in-frame clones and leaves some out. V, J and clone size are those of that table, while D and trimming were read from the DNA. The table lists roughly 260,000 clones, 86% of them singletons. This chain joins TRBV5-8 and TRBJ1-5; maybe TRBD1 (5 bases). This sequence originates from a man aged 40-49 years who had recovered from COVID-19. Sequenced: peripheral blood. This chain's CDR3 is CASSNTDSSNQPQHF. DNA for the CDR3: TGTGCCAGCAGCAATACCGACAGTAGCAATCAGCCCCAGCATTTT.